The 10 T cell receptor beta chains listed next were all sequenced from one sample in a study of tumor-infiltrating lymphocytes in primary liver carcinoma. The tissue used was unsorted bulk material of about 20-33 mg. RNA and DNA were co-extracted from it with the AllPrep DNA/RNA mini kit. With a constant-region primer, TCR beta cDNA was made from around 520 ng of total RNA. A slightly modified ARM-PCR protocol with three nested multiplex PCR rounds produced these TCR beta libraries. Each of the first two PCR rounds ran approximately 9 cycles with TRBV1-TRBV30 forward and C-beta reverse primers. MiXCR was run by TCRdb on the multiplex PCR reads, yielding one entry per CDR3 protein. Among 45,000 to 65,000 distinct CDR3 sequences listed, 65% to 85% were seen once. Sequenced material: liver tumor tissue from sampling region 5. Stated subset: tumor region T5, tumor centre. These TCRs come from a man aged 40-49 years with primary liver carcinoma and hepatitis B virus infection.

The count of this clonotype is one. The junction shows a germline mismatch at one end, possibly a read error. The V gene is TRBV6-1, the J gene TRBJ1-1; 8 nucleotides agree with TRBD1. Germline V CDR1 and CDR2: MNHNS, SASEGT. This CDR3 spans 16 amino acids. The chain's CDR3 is CTSSPLLQGAHTEAFF. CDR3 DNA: TGTACCAGCAGCCCGCTACTTCAGGGGGCCCACACTGAAGCTTTCTTT.

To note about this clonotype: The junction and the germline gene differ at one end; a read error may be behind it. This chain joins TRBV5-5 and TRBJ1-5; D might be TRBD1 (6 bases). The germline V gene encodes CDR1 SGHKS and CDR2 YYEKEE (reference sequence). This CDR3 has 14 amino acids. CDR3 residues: CASSSGGAGQSQHF. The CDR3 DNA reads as TGTGCCAGCAGTAGCGGGGGGGCAGGTCAGTCCCAGCATTTT.

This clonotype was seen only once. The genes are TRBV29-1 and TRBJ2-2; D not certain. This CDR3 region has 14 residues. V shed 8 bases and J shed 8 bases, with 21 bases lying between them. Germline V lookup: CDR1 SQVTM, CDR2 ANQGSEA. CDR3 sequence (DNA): TGCAGCATCCTCGGTCCGGAACCCACAGGGGAGCTGTTTTTT. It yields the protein CSILGPEPTGELFF.

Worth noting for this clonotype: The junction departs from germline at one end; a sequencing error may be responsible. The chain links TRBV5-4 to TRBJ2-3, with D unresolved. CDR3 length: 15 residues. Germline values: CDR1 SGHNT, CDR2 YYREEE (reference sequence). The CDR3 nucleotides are TGTGCTAGCACCTCCTCCGTAGTTTCCACAGATACGCAGTATTTT. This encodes CASTSSVVSTDTQYF.

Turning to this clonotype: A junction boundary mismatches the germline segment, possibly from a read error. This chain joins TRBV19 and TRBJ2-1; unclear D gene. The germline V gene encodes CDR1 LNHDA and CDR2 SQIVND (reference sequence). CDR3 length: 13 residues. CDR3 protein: CANSIRAYASEFF. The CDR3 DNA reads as TGTGCCAATAGTATAAGAGCGTACGCCTCGGAGTTCTTC.

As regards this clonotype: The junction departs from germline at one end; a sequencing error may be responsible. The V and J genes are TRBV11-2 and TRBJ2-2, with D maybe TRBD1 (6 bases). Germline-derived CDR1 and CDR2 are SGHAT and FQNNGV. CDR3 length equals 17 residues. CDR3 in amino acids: CANSLDYRGRDTGELLF. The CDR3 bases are TGTGCCAACAGCTTAGATTATCGGGGTAGGGACACCGGGGAGCTGCTTTTT.

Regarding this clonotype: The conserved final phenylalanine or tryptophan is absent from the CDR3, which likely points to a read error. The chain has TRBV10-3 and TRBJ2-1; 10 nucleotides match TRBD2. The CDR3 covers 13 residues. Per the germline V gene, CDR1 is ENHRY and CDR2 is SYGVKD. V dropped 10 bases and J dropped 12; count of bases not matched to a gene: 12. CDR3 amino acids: CATLAGETSGQFL. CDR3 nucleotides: TGTGCCACTCTAGCGGGAGAAACAAGTGGGCAGTTCTTA.

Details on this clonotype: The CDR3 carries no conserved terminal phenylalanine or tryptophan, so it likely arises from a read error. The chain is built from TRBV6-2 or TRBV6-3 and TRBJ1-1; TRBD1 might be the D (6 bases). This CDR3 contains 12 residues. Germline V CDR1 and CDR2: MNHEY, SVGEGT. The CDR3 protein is CASGTRNTEAFI. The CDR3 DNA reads TGTGCAAGCGGGACACGTAACACTGAAGCTTTCATA.

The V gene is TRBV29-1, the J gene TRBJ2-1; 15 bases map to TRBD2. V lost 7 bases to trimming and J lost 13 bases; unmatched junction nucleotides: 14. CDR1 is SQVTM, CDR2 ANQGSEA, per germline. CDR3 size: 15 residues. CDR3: CSAGLAGGFYIEQFF. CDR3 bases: TGCAGCGCTGGACTAGCGGGAGGGTTCTACATTGAACAGTTCTTC.

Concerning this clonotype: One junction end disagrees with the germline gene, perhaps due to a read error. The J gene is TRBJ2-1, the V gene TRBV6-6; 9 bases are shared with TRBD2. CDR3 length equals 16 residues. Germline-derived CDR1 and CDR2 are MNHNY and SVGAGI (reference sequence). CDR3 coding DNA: TGTGCCAGCAGTCCGACCACAGCGGGAGGCGGCAATCAGCAGTTCTTT. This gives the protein CASSPTTAGGGNQQFF.